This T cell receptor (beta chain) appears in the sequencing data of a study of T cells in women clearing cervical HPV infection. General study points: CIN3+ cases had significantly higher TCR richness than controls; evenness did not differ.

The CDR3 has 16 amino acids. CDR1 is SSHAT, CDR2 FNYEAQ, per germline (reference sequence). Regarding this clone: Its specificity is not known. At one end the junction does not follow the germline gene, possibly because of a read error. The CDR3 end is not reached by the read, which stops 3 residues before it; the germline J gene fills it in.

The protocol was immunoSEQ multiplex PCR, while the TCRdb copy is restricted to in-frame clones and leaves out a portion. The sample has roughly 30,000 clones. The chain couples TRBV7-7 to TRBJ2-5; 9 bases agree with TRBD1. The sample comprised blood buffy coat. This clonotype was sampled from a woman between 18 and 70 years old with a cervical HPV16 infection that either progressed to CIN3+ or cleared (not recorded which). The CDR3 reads CASSPDRGEGGETQYF. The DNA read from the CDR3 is TGTGCTAGCAGCCCGGACAGGGGCGAGGGAGGAGAGACC.